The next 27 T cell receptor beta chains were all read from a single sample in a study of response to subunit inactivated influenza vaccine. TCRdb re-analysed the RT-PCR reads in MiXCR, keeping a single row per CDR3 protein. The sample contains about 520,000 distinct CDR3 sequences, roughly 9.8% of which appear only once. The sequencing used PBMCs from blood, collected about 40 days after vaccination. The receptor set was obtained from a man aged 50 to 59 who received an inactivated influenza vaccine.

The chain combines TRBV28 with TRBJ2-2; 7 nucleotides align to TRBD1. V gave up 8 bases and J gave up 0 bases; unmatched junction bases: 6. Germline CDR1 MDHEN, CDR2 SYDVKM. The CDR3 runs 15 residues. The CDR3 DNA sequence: TGTGCCAGCGCCAGACAGGGCCCGAACACCGGGGAGCTGTTTTTT. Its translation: CASARQGPNTGELFF.

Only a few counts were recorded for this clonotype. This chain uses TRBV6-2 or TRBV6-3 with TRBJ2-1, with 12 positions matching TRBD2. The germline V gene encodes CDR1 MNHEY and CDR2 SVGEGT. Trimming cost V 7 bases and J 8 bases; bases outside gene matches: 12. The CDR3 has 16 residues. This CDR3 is CASTSGGLAGLDEQFF. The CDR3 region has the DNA TGTGCCAGCACCTCCGGTGGACTAGCGGGACTCGATGAGCAGTTCTTC.

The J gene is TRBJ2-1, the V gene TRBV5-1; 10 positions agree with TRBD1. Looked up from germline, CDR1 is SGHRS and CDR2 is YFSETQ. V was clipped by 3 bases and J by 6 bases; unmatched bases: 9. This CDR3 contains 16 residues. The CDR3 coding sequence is TGCGCCAGCAGCTCGACCGGGACAGGGGTAGTCAATGAGCAGTTCTTC. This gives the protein CASSSTGTGVVNEQFF.

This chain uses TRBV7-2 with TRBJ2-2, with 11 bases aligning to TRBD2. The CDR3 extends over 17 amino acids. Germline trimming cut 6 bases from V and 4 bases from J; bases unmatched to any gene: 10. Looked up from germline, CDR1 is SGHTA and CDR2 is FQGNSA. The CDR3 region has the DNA TGTGCCAGCAGTCCCCCTGGGCTAGCGGGAGGCACCGGGGAGCTGTTTTTT. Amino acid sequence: CASSPPGLAGGTGELFF.

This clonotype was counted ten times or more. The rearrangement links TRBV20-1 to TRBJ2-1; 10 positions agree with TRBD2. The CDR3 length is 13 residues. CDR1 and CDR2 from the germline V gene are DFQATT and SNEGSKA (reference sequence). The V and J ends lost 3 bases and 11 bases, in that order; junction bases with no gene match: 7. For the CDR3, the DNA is TGCAGTGCTAGCATGGCTAGCGGGGGCAAGCAGTTCTTC. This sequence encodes CSASMASGGKQFF.

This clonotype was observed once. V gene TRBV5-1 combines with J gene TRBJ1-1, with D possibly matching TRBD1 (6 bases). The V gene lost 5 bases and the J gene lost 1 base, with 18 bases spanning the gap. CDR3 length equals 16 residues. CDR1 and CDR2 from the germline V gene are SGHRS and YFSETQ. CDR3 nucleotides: TGCGCCAGCAGTTCCCAAGGGGGGGGTTCGAACACTGAAGCTTTCTTT. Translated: CASSSQGGGSNTEAFF.

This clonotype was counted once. CDR3 DNA sequence: TGTGCCAGCAGTTTTTTAGGGGCGCAGTATTTT. This codes for CASSFLGAQYF. The chain joins TRBV28 to TRBJ2-3, with D maybe TRBD1 (5 bases). The V end lost 3 bases, the J end lost 10 bases, and 8 bases lay between the germline ends. CDR1 is MDHEN, CDR2 SYDVKM, per germline. CDR3 size: 11 residues.

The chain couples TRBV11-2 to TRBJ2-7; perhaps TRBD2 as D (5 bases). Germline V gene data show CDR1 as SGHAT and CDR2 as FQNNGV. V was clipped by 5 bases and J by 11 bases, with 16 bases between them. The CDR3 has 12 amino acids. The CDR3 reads CASSPAEPSKYF. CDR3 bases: TGTGCCAGCAGCCCTGCTGAACCTAGCAAGTACTTC.

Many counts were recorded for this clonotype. CDR3: CASSLDGELFF. The CDR3 region has the DNA TGCGCCAGCAGCTTGGACGGGGAGCTGTTTTTT. This sequence joins TRBV5-1 and TRBJ2-2; D not resolved. Germline values: CDR1 SGHRS, CDR2 YFSETQ. Trimming left V 0 bases short and J 7 bases short, with 1 base between. The CDR3 has 11 amino acids.

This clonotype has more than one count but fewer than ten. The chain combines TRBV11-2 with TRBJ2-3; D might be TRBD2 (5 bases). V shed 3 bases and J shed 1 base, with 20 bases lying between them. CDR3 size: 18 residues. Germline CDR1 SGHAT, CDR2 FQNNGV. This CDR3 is CASSFSLRLPGGTDTQYF. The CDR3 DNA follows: TGTGCCAGCAGCTTTTCCTTGCGCCTACCCGGGGGCACAGATACGCAGTATTTT.

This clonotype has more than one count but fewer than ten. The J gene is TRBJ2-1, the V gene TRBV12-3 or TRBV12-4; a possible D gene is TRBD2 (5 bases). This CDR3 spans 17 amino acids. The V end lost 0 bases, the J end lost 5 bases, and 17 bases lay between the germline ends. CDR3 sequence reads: CASSLALALTVHNEQFF. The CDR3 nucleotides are TGTGCCAGCAGTTTAGCTCTAGCTCTTACCGTGCACAATGAGCAGTTCTTC.

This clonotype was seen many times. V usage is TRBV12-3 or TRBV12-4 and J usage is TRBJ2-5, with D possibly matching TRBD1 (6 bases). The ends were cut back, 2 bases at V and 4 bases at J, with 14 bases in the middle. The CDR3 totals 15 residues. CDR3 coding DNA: TGTGCCAGCAGTTTAATCACAGGGTTCGGAGAGACCCAGTACTTC. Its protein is CASSLITGFGETQYF.

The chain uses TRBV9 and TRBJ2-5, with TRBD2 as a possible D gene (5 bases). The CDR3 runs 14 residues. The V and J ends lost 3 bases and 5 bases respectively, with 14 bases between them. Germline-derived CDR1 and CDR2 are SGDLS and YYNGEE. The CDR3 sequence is CASSGRELSETQYF. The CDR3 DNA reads TGTGCCAGCAGCGGAAGGGAGTTGTCGGAGACCCAGTACTTC.

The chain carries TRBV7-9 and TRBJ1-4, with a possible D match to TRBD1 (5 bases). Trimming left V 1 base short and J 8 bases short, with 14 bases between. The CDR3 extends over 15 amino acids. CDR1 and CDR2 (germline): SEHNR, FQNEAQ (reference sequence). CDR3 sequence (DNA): TGTGCCAGCAGCTTAGGGGCGCAGGGACGGGAAAAACTGTTTTTT. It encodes CASSLGAQGREKLFF.

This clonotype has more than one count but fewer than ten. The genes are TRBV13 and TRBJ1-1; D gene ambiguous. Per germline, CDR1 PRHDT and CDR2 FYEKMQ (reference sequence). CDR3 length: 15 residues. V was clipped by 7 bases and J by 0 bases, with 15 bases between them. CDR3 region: CASNRITTVNTEAFF. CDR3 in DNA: TGTGCCAGCAACCGTATCACCACGGTGAACACTGAAGCTTTCTTT.

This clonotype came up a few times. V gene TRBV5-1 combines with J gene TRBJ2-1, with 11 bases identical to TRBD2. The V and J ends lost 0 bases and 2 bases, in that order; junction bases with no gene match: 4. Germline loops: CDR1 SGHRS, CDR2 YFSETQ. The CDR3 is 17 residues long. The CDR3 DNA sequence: TGCGCCAGCAGCTTGGGAAATAGCGGGAGGGCCTACAATGAGCAGTTCTTC. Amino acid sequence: CASSLGNSGRAYNEQFF.

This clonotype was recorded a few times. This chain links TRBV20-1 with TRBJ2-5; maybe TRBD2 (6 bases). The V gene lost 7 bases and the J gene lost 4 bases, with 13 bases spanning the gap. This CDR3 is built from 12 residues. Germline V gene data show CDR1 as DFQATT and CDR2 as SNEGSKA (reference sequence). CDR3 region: CSVLAGLETQYF. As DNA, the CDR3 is TGCAGTGTTCTGGCGGGACTAGAGACCCAGTACTTC.

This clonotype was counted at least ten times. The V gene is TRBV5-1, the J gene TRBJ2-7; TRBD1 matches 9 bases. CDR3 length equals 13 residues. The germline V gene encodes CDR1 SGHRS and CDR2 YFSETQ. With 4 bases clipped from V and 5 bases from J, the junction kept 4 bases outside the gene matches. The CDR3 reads CASSLRDRDEQYF. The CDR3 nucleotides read TGCGCCAGCAGCCTCCGGGACAGGGACGAGCAGTACTTC. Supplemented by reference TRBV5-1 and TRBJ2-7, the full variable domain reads KAGVTQTPRYLIKTRGQQVTLSCSPISGHRSVSWYQQTPGQGLQFLFEYFSETQRNKGNFPGRFSGRQFSNSRSEMNVSTLELGDSALYLCASSLRDRDEQYFGPGTRLTVT.

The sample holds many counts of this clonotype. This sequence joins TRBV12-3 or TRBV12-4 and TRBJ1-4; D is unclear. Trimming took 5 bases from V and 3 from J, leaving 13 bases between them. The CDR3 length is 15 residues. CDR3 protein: CASSMRTDSNEKLFF. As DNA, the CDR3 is TGTGCCAGCAGTATGCGGACTGACTCTAATGAAAAACTGTTTTTT.

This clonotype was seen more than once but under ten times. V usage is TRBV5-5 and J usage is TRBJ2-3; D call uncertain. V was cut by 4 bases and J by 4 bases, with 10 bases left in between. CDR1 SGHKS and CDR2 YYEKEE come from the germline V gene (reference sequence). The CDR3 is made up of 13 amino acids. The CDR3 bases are TGTGCCAGCAGCCCGGCCGTCGCAGATACGCAGTATTTT. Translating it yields CASSPAVADTQYF.

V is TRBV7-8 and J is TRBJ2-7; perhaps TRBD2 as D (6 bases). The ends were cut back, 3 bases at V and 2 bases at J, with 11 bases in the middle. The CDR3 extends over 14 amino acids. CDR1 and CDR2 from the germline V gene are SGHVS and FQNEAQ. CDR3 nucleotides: TGTGCCAGCAGCTTGGGGACTGAAGCCTACGAGCAGTACTTC. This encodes CASSLGTEAYEQYF.

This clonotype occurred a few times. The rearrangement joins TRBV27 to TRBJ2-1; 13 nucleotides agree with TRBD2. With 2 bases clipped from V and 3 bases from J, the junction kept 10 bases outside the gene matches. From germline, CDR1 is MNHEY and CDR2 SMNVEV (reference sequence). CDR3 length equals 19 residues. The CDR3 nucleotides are TGTGCCAGCAGTTTAGTAGGACTAGCGGGAGACTCCTACTACAATGAGCAGTTCTTC. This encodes CASSLVGLAGDSYYNEQFF.

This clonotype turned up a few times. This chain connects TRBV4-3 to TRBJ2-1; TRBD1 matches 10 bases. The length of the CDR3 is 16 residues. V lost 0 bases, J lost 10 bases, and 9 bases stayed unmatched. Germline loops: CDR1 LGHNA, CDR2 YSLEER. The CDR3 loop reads CASSQEIGTGVGEQFF. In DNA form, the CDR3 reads TGCGCCAGCAGCCAAGAGATTGGGACAGGGGTGGGAGAGCAGTTCTTC.

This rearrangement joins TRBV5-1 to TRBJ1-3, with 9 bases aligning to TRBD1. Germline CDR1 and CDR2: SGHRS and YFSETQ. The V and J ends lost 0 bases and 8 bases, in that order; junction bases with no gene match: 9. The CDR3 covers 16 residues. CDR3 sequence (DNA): TGCGCCAGCAGCTTGGTACCACGGGACAGGGCACACACCATATATTTT. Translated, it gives CASSLVPRDRAHTIYF.

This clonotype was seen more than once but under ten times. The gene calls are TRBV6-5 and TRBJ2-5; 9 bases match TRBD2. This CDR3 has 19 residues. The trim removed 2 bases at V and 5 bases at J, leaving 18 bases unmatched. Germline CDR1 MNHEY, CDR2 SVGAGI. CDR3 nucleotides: TGTGCCAGCAGTTACCCAAAAACCGCCGGGACTAGCCCACGGGAGACCCAGTACTTC. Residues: CASSYPKTAGTSPRETQYF.

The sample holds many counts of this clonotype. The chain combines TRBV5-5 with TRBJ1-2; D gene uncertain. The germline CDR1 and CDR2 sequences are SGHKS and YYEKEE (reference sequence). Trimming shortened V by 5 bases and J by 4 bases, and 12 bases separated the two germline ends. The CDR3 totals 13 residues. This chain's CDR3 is CASRSAPGYGYTF. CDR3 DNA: TGTGCCAGCAGGTCCGCCCCGGGCTATGGCTACACCTTC.

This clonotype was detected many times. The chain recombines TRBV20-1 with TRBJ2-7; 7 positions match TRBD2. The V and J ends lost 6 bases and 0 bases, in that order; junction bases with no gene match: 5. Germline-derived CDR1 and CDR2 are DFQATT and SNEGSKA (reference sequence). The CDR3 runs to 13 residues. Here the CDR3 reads CSAGDYHSYEQYF. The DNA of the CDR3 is TGCAGTGCGGGGGACTACCACTCCTACGAGCAGTACTTC.